This T cell receptor beta chain was retrieved from a study of T cell responses to AZD1222 COVID-19 vaccine. Whole-study findings and limits: Variant regions that are unmutated are reportedly the target of nearly half of spike-specific TCRs. Just a handful of AZD1222 recipients were seropositive at baseline. Donors were chiefly white British, with a greater number of females, and clonal diversity was perhaps underestimated.

This clone showed up just once. Its antigen remains unidentified. V was clipped by 7 bases and J by 3 bases, with 19 bases between them. This CDR3 spans 16 amino acids. Germline lookup yields CDR1 MDHEN and CDR2 SYDVKM. Only in-frame clones appear in the TCRdb table, and some are missing; sequencing was by immunoSEQ multiplex PCR. The sample comprises some 130,000 clones, around 90% of which are singletons, and roughly 20% rests with the top ten. The receptor was isolated from an adult in good health. The chain joins TRBV28 to TRBJ1-5, with D unclear. Sample: peripheral blood, taken on day 0 of MenACWY control vaccination. The CDR3 coding sequence is TGTGCCAGCATCCCCGCCGGAGGAGTGATCAATCAGCCCCAGCATTTT. Translating gives CASIPAGGVINQPQHF.